Below are 6 T cell receptor beta chains sequenced from a single sample in a study of T cells after posttransplantation cyclophosphamide. Profiling relied on immunoSEQ multiplex PCR, and the TCRdb table lists in-frame clones only, not all of them. The sample carries 22,000 or so clones, about 76% recorded once. The sample comprised memory CD4+ T cells sorted from PBMCs. All receptors derive from a woman aged 55-75 years in good health, CMV-negative, and a related stem cell transplant donor.

This clone was seen a handful of times. In DNA form, the CDR3 reads TGTGCCAGCAGCTTCACGTCGGTGGACACTGAAGCTTTCTTT. This codes for CASSFTSVDTEAFF. This chain connects TRBV7-2 to TRBJ1-1; D call uncertain. The CDR3 has 14 amino acids. Trimming removed 3 bases from V and 3 bases from J, with 11 bases in between. Germline loops: CDR1 SGHTA, CDR2 FQGNSA.

The chain links TRBV5-1 to TRBJ2-1, with D possibly matching TRBD2 (7 bases). CDR1 is SGHRS and CDR2 is YFSETQ in the germline V gene. The CDR3 has 15 amino acids. V shed 1 base and J shed 4 bases, with 12 bases lying between them. This CDR3 reads CASSLTRGPYNEQFF. The CDR3 nucleotides read TGCGCCAGCAGCTTGACGCGGGGGCCTTACAATGAGCAGTTCTTC.

The chain recombines TRBV5-6 with TRBJ1-1, with D tentatively TRBD1 (6 bases). The V gene lost 4 bases and the J gene lost 1 base, with 20 bases spanning the gap. In germline, CDR1 is SGHDT, CDR2 YYEEEE. This CDR3 has 17 residues. The CDR3 DNA sequence: TGTGCCAGCAGCCCGACAGGATTCGGTTGGTCGAACACTGAAGCTTTCTTT. It encodes CASSPTGFGWSNTEAFF. Complete variable domain (other parts from reference TRBV5-6 and TRBJ1-1): DAGVTQSPTHLIKTRGQQVTLRCSPKSGHDTVSWYQQALGQGPQFIFQYYEEEERQRGNFPDRFSGHQFPNYSSELNVNALLLGDSALYLCASSPTGFGWSNTEAFFGQGTRLTVV.

J is TRBJ2-7 and V is TRBV7-2; 12 nucleotides agree with TRBD2. Looked up from germline, CDR1 is SGHTA and CDR2 is FQGNSA. V was pared by 1 base and J by 5 bases, with 3 bases of the junction left unmatched. The CDR3 length is 15 residues. CDR3 amino acids: CASSLVASGRDEQYF. In nucleotides, the CDR3 is TGTGCCAGCAGCTTAGTGGCTAGCGGGAGGGACGAGCAGTACTTC.

The chain has TRBV5-1 and TRBJ2-2; D perhaps matches TRBD2 (6 bases). The germline V gene encodes CDR1 SGHRS and CDR2 YFSETQ. V lost 0 bases and J 1 base, leaving 7 bases between the germline ends. The CDR3 spans 15 residues. CDR3 amino acids: CASSLVGRNTGELFF. CDR3 nucleotide sequence: TGCGCCAGCAGCTTGGTCGGGAGGAACACCGGGGAGCTGTTTTTT.

CDR3 loop: CASSSRWGLAGVADTQYF. The CDR3 nucleotides are TGTGCCAGCAGTTCACGATGGGGACTAGCGGGAGTGGCAGATACGCAGTATTTT. The chain couples TRBV28 to TRBJ2-3, with TRBD2 identical over 14 bases. The V gene end was trimmed by 4 bases and the J gene end by 4 bases; junction bases not matched to a gene: 10. The CDR3 covers 18 residues. Germline values: CDR1 MDHEN, CDR2 SYDVKM.